This TCR beta chain was sequenced for a study of shared clonotypes between healthy human individuals. The J segment lost 7 bases and the V segment lost 1 base, leaving 7 bases of the junction unmatched. The CDR3 covers 17 residues. CDR1 SEHNR and CDR2 FQNEAQ come from the germline V gene (reference sequence). An even split of each subset's genomic DNA across several immunoSEQ plates was performed. Assay used: immunoSEQ multiplex PCR; TCRdb lists only in-frame clones, some missing. The repertoire holds some 530,000 clones, with roughly 80% as singletons. This receptor was identified in a middle-aged woman in good health. Some clones in this sample may be carry-over from other donors' samples. The chain is built from TRBV7-9 and TRBJ1-4; 12 bases are shared with TRBD1. Sequencing was carried out using PBMCs. CDR3 bases: TGTGCCAGCAGCTTAGGGGACAGGGGGCGTCGGGGTGAAAAACTGTTTTTT. Residues: CASSLGDRGRRGEKLFF. Based on the CDR3 plus reference TRBV7-9 and TRBJ1-4, the full variable domain is DTGVSQNPRHKITKRGQNVTFRCDPISEHNRLYWYRQTLGQGPEFLTYFQNEAQLEKSRLLSDRFSAERPKGSFSTLEIQRTEQGDSAMYLCASSLGDRGRRGEKLFFGSGTQLSVL.